This paragraph covers one TCR beta chain sequence. Its antigen is unknown. Likely a read error: the CDR3 ends without its conserved phenylalanine or tryptophan. This sample is part of a study of cytomegalovirus exposure and HLA in healthy donors. Whole-study findings and limits: Available immune exposure information covered CMV serostatus only. Relative to the roughly 690-donor mean, N-insertions were reportedly fewer in an Asian-associated ancestry cluster in a later analysis. Per a prior analysis, the majority of TCR beta V segments were productive roughly 87% or roughly 30% of the time.

Vbeta (60) and Jbeta (13) primers were used in the PCR. Assay used: immunoSEQ multiplex PCR; TCRdb lists only in-frame clones, some missing. Counted here are under 150,000 clones, approximately 68% occurring once; the ten biggest clones make up roughly 1.6%. Healthy donors of bone marrow made up the group. Trimming at V came to 6 bases and at J to 8 bases, leaving 3 bases not matched to a gene. Germline CDR1 and CDR2: MDHEN and SYDVKM. There are 11 residues in the CDR3. The V and J genes are TRBV28 and TRBJ1-2, with 7 bases identical to TRBD1. This clonotype was sampled from a man aged 25-45 years in good health and CMV-seropositive. The sample consisted of PBMCs. The DNA for the CDR3 is TGTGCCAGCAGCCAGGGGGGCGGCTACACCTCC. Protein sequence: CASSQGGGYTS.